Listed below are T cell receptor beta chains from one sample, sequenced in a study of response to subunit inactivated influenza vaccine. TCRdb passed the RT-PCR reads through MiXCR, listing each CDR3 protein once. This sample has around 320,000 distinct CDR3 sequences, with 20% to 25% found just once. The starting material was PBMCs from blood, obtained about 19 months after vaccination. These receptors were taken from a man aged 45 to 75 who received an inactivated influenza vaccine. Each CDR3 is given with its conserved first and last residue. A D gene is named only where the DNA matches it firmly. A clone size is listed for some rows: how often the clone was seen (once, few, many), or a class if it is expanded.

j_call v_call clone_size d_call cdr3_aa cdr3_nt
TRBJ1-5 TRBV25-1 - - CASSEWGREDSNQPQHF TGTGCCAGCAGTGAATGGGGGAGGGAGGATAGCAATCAGCCCCAGCATTTT
TRBJ1-2 TRBV6-1 - TRBD1 CASDREKDYGYTF TGTGCCAGCGACAGGGAGAAGGACTATGGCTACACCTTC
TRBJ2-7 TRBV28 - TRBD1 CASSIRDRSYEQYF TGTGCCAGCAGTATACGGGACAGGTCCTACGAGCAGTACTTC
TRBJ1-1 TRBV5-1 once TRBD1 CASVPVGQGNTEAFF TGCGCCAGCGTCCCCGTGGGACAGGGGAACACTGAAGCTTTCTTT
TRBJ2-7 TRBV7-9 - TRBD1 CASSLRSGTAYEQYF TGTGCCAGCAGCTTAAGGAGTGGGACAGCATACGAGCAGTACTTC
TRBJ1-2 TRBV19 few - CASSIRTLHTF TGTGCCAGTAGTATCCGGACTCTCCACACCTTC
TRBJ1-5 TRBV20-1 - - CSARPADKDPNQPQHF TGCAGTGCTAGACCTGCCGATAAGGACCCAAATCAGCCCCAGCATTTT
TRBJ2-3 TRBV7-9 - TRBD2 CASSLRASGTFTDTQYF TGTGCCAGCAGCCTGAGGGCTAGCGGGACTTTCACAGATACGCAGTATTTT
TRBJ2-3 TRBV20-1 - - CSARDMLLYTDTQYF TGCAGTGCTAGAGATATGTTACTATACACAGATACGCAGTATTTT
TRBJ1-4 TRBV29-1 - - CSVGGPSTNEILFF TGCAGCGTTGGGGGGCCTTCAACTAATGAAATACTGTTTTTT
TRBJ1-1 TRBV10-3 - TRBD1 CAISEQQGLAFF TGTGCCATCAGTGAGCAACAGGGGTTGGCTTTCTTT
TRBJ2-1 TRBV4-1 few TRBD2 CASSQVAGPYNEQFF TGCGCCAGCAGCCAAGTAGCGGGACCCTACAATGAGCAGTTCTTC
TRBJ2-1 TRBV24-1 many - CATSDVDTSYNEQFF TGTGCCACCAGTGATGTGGACACCAGCTACAATGAGCAGTTCTTC
TRBJ2-3 TRBV6-1 - TRBD2 CASSVTSGRRDTQYF TGTGCCAGCAGTGTCACTAGCGGGAGGAGGGATACGCAGTATTTT
TRBJ1-3 TRBV28 - - CASSFYGGRGNTIYF TGTGCCAGCAGTTTCTACGGGGGTCGGGGAAACACCATATATTTT
TRBJ2-7 TRBV12-3/TRBV12-4 - - CASSFRVYEQYF TGTGCCAGCAGTTTCCGAGTTTACGAGCAGTACTTC
TRBJ2-7 TRBV29-1 - TRBD1 CSVTGTGDSYYEQYF TGCAGCGTCACCGGGACAGGGGATTCCTACTACGAGCAGTACTTC
TRBJ2-1 TRBV20-1 - TRBD2 CSASLRGGSYNEQFF TGCAGTGCTAGTCTGCGGGGGGGCTCCTACAATGAGCAGTTCTTC
TRBJ2-7 TRBV29-1 few - CSAEKGYEQYF TGCAGCGCCGAGAAGGGGTACGAGCAGTACTTC
TRBJ2-7 TRBV5-5 - - CASSPQGGFSYEQYF TGTGCCAGCAGCCCTCAAGGTGGCTTCTCCTACGAGCAGTACTTC
TRBJ1-6 TRBV20-1 - - CSGTESSYNSPLHF TGCAGTGGAACAGAGAGCTCCTATAATTCACCCCTCCACTTT
TRBJ2-5 TRBV9 few TRBD2 CASSGRTSETQYF TGTGCCAGCAGCGGTCGGACTAGCGAGACCCAGTACTTC
TRBJ1-1 TRBV4-1 - TRBD1 CASSQDPRTGRDTEAFF TGCGCCAGCAGCCAAGATCCGAGGACAGGGAGGGACACTGAAGCTTTCTTT
TRBJ1-1 TRBV30 - - CAWSPRLRGDTEAFF TGTGCCTGGAGTCCCCGTTTGAGGGGAGACACTGAAGCTTTCTTT
TRBJ2-5 TRBV5-1 - TRBD2 CASSGTSGVEETQYF TGCGCCAGCAGCGGGACTAGCGGGGTTGAAGAGACCCAGTACTTC
TRBJ2-3 TRBV20-1 - - CSARDTSFTDTQYF TGCAGTGCTAGAGATACTAGCTTCACAGATACGCAGTATTTT
TRBJ1-1 TRBV4-3 few - CASSQDQGIPTNEAFF TGCGCCAGCAGCCAAGATCAGGGGATACCAACGAACGAAGCTTTCTTT
TRBJ1-2 TRBV4-2 - TRBD1 CASSQGTGAYGYTF TGTGCCAGCAGCCAGGGGACAGGGGCGTATGGCTACACCTTC
TRBJ2-1 TRBV7-2 few - CAGPVQISNNEQFF TGTGCCGGCCCGGTGCAGATCTCCAACAATGAGCAGTTCTTC
TRBJ2-5 TRBV10-3 - - CAISDELAVGETQYF TGTGCCATCAGTGACGAACTAGCTGTAGGAGAGACCCAGTACTTC
TRBJ1-4 TRBV7-9 few - CASSPSYLGEKLFF TGTGCCAGCAGCCCTTCCTACTTGGGTGAAAAACTGTTTTTT
TRBJ2-1 TRBV5-3 - TRBD2 CARSSTSGRTNEQFF TGTGCCAGAAGCTCGACTAGCGGGAGGACCAATGAGCAGTTCTTC
TRBJ1-5 TRBV24-1 - - CATSDAGVSNQPQHF TGTGCCACCAGTGATGCGGGGGTCAGCAATCAGCCCCAGCATTTT
TRBJ2-2 TRBV10-3 - - CAISEPHSDAGELFF TGTGCCATCAGTGAGCCGCACTCGGACGCCGGGGAGCTGTTTTTT
TRBJ2-1 TRBV6-1 many TRBD2 CASSATSVPNEQFF TGTGCCAGCAGTGCGACTAGCGTCCCCAATGAGCAGTTCTTC
TRBJ1-1 TRBV4-1 few TRBD1 CASSPARGRMDTEAFF TGCGCCAGCAGCCCGGCCAGGGGGCGAATGGACACTGAAGCTTTCTTT
TRBJ1-4 TRBV5-1 few - CASRSGMAGTTNEKLFF TGCGCCAGCAGATCGGGGATGGCCGGCACAACTAATGAAAAACTGTTTTTT
TRBJ1-5 TRBV5-1 - TRBD1 CASSLGPVTGYQPQHF TGCGCCAGCAGCTTGGGGCCGGTGACAGGGTACCAGCCCCAGCATTTT
TRBJ2-3 TRBV3-2 - - CASSHVLAGGRASRTDTQYF TGTGCCAGCAGCCACGTACTAGCGGGGGGGCGAGCGTCCAGAACAGATACGCAGTATTTT
TRBJ2-5 TRBV7-9 - - CASSLSKETQYF TGTGCCAGCAGCCTATCGAAAGAGACCCAGTACTTC
TRBJ2-3 TRBV4-2 once - CASSQDPGAGGTDTQYF TGTGCCAGCAGCCAAGATCCGGGGGCTGGGGGCACAGATACGCAGTATTTT